This TCR beta chain was sequenced in a study of metastatic and nonmetastatic thyroid tumors. Background on the study: Repertoires from malignant and benign thyroid patients were compared across blood and tumor or nodule tissue. The study's findings and limits: Significantly higher TCR beta diversity was reportedly seen in malignant thyroid tumors than benign nodules, in blood and tumor.

Germline CDR1 is LNHDA and CDR2 is SQIVND (reference sequence). This CDR3 region has 18 residues. V shed 6 bases and J shed 0 bases, with 18 bases lying between them. Not a single patient had been given any form of treatment at any point before undergoing thyroid surgery. Per the study methods: Building a distant-metastasis classifier for papillary thyroid cancer drew on CDR3 differences across clinicopathological groups. TCRdb re-called the PCR reads with MiXCR. The V and J calls were not made by the authors but by TCRdb's processing. Of fewer than 40,000 clones in the sample, approximately 19% were seen once. This clone was seen ten or more times. Antigen: not known. Other nucleotide sequences from this sample produce the same CDR3.

Material for sequencing was tumor tissue. This sequence was found in a female donor with papillary thyroid cancer or a benign thyroid nodule (not recorded which). Some clones in this sample may be carry-over from other donors' samples. This chain connects TRBV19 to TRBJ2-6, with D possibly called TRBD1 or TRBD2 (6 bases each). CDR3 region: CASRKPVGGISGANVLTF. CDR3 DNA sequence: TGTGCCAGTAGGAAGCCAGTCGGGGGCATCTCTGGGGCCAACGTCCTGACTTTC. The whole variable domain, filled in from reference TRBV19 and TRBJ2-6, reads DGGITQSPKYLFRKEGQNVTLSCEQNLNHDAMYWYRQDPGQGLRLIYYSQIVNDFQKGDIAEGYSVSREKKESFPLTVTSAQKNPTAFYLCASRKPVGGISGANVLTFGAGSRLTVL.